This T cell receptor (beta chain) originates from a study of cytomegalovirus exposure and HLA in healthy donors. Overall study findings and caveats: Because they were indistinguishable, some V segments, including TRBV6-2 and TRBV6-3, were excluded. In vitro testing confirmed a few CMV-associated chains as specific for CMV antigens. A later analysis linked a missense DCLRE1C variant to TCR beta V- and J-gene trimming.

Comment on this clone: Its specificity is unknown.

In germline, CDR1 is MNHEY, CDR2 SMNVEV (reference sequence). The CDR3 sequence is 16 residues long. Trimming removed 1 base from V and 6 bases from J; junction bases left unmatched: 8. In the PCR, 60 Vbeta and 13 Jbeta primers were used. In the source study's methods: In a later analysis, the count reached some 88 million unique TCR beta chains, with about 9.9 million shared. Some clones are missing from TCRdb's copy, which holds only in-frame ones; the method was immunoSEQ multiplex PCR. V, J and clone size reflect that table, while D and trimming were determined from the DNA. The top ten hold roughly 0.98% of the sample, which has some 190,000 clones, about nine tenths seen once.

The chain combines TRBV27 with TRBJ2-7; 11 nucleotides match TRBD2. The receptor's source is a boy aged 2 to 10 in good health and CMV-seronegative. The source material was PBMCs. The CDR3 sequence is CASSLLIAGGPGEQYF. The CDR3 nucleotides read TGTGCCAGCAGTTTATTAATAGCGGGAGGGCCGGGCGAGCAGTACTTC.